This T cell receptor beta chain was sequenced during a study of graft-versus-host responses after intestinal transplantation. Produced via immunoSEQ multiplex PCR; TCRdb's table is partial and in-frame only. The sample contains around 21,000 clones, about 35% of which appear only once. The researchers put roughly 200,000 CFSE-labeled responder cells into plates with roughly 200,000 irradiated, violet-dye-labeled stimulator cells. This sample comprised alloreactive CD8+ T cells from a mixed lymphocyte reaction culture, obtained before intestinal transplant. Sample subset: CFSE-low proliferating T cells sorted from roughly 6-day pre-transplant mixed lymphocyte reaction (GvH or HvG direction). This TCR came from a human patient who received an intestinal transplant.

Here the CDR3 reads CASSPPGTHTEAFF. DNA of the CDR3: TGTGCCAGCAGCCCCCCCGGGACTCACACTGAAGCTTTCTTT. V is TRBV27 and J is TRBJ1-1; TRBD1 is a possible D gene (5 bases). Trimming left V 6 bases short and J 3 bases short, with 14 bases between. The CDR3 totals 14 residues. Germline V CDR1 and CDR2: MNHEY, SMNVEV (reference sequence).